These 8 T cell receptor beta chains were sequenced from one sample in a study of a mutant IDH1 vaccine in newly diagnosed glioma. These receptors' antigens are unknown. Data came from immunoSEQ multiplex PCR; TCRdb stores just in-frame clones and leaves some out. The repertoire has 40,000 to 60,000 clones, around four fifths of them found once; the top ten carry 5.5% to 8.5%. Time point reported: week 35, safety follow-up. Doses comprised 300 ug of mutant IDH1 20-mer peptide each, plus topical imiquimod. Sequencing used PBMCs, obtained from a glioma patient whose treatment included an IDH1 peptide vaccine. These receptors were taken from a man in his forties with glioma.

This clone was detected a few times. V usage is TRBV6-6 and J usage is TRBJ2-7; unclear D gene. The CDR3 extends over 14 amino acids. The V gene's germline CDR1 is MNHNY and CDR2 SVGAGI (reference sequence). The V gene lost 7 bases and the J gene lost 2 bases, with 15 bases spanning the gap. The CDR3 spells CASTHAYHPYEQYF. CDR3 nucleotide sequence: TGTGCCAGCACCCATGCCTATCACCCCTACGAGCAGTACTTC.

The chain links TRBV2 to TRBJ1-5; D not resolved. Between the trimmed V and J ends, which lost 3 bases and 7 bases, there was a span of 7 bases. This CDR3 region has 12 residues. Germline V gives CDR1 SNHLY, CDR2 FYNNEI. CDR3 protein: CASSEAVQPQHF. The CDR3, as DNA: TGTGCCAGCAGTGAGGCGGTACAGCCCCAGCATTTT.

This chain connects TRBV29-1 to TRBJ2-4; no reliable D call. With 7 bases removed from V and 6 bases from J, the gap between germline ends came to 13 bases. The germline gives CDR1 SQVTM, CDR2 ANQGSEA. This CDR3 region has 12 residues. Written as DNA, the CDR3 is TGCAGCGCCAGCCCCGACACAAACATTCAGTACTTC. Protein: CSASPDTNIQYF.

The V and J genes are TRBV10-3 and TRBJ2-1, with D tentatively TRBD2 (6 bases). CDR3 size: 16 residues. Germline V gene data show CDR1 as ENHRY and CDR2 as SYGVKD. V was trimmed by 0 bases and J by 5 bases, leaving 14 bases between them. The CDR3 sequence: CAISESLVEGHNEQFF. The DNA of the CDR3 is TGTGCCATCAGTGAGTCGTTAGTGGAGGGACACAATGAGCAGTTCTTC.

The chain carries TRBV15 and TRBJ1-5; no firm D call. CDR3 size: 13 residues. Looked up from germline, CDR1 is LNHNV and CDR2 is YYDKDF (reference sequence). Trimming pared 0 bases from V and 9 bases from J, leaving 9 bases between. In nucleotides, the CDR3 is TGTGCCACCAGCAGAGATCGGTCTAGGCCCCAGCATTTT. It yields the protein CATSRDRSRPQHF.

This clone was counted only a few times. The J gene is TRBJ2-7, the V gene TRBV21-1; TRBD2, as called in the table, went unchecked against the DNA. TRBV21-1 is a recognized pseudogene. The CDR3 spans 13 residues. CDR3 sequence reads: CAGSSVGTYEQYF. The CDR3 DNA reads TGTGCCGGATCGTCAGTGGGGACTTACGAGCAGTACTTC.

This clone was counted only a few times. V gene TRBV19 combines with J gene TRBJ1-2, with D possibly TRBD1 on 5 matching bases. The CDR3 length is 12 residues. CDR1 LNHDA and CDR2 SQIVND come from the germline V gene (reference sequence). Trimming pared 6 bases from V and 8 bases from J, leaving 13 bases between. The CDR3 DNA is TGTGCCAGTAGGTCGGACACCCTGGGCTACACCTTC. It is translated as CASRSDTLGYTF.

The chain is built from TRBV2 and TRBJ2-2, with 9 bases lining up with TRBD1. The CDR3 covers 15 residues. CDR1 is SNHLY, CDR2 FYNNEI, per germline. V gave up 6 bases and J gave up 2 bases; unmatched junction bases: 4. The CDR3: CASSNRGPNTGELFF. In DNA, the CDR3 is TGTGCCAGCAGCAACAGGGGGCCAAACACCGGGGAGCTGTTTTTT.